Described below is a single T cell receptor beta chain sequence and its context. Its antigen has not been determined. No per-base quality is available; no much larger clone lies one base away. This record belongs to a study of preoperative IRX-2 immunotherapy in early breast cancer (dated by TCRdb to about 2019). The intended sense of this specimen's treatment or condition label: preoperative locoregional IRX-2 cytokine immunotherapy. The samples were obtained from a phase Ib study in which preoperative, locoregional IRX-2 cytokine immunotherapy intended to prime immune responses was tested. Donors were patients with early-stage breast cancer who received IRX-2 before surgery. Via the germline V gene, CDR1 is SGHNT and CDR2 YENEEA. There are 15 amino acids in the CDR3, from cysteine to phenylalanine inclusive. Of all the DNA, just the CDR3 is kept, 45 bases in frame from base 1. Ends trimmed: V by 5 bases, J by 1 base; bases unmatched to a gene: 7.

Receptor libraries were prepared by the immunoSEQ multiplex PCR assay. Here the immuneACCESS table is served through TCRdb, limited to in-frame sequences with V and J called. Missing clones are a known gap in these copies; in checked studies unresolved V genes cover under half, and the rest lacks a known reason. For this sample there are approximately 44,000 clones; about 95% appear just once. The ten largest clones add up to about 1.6% of the sample. The sequencing here drew on tumor tissue, taken after IRX-2 immunotherapy. The rearranged segments are TRBV11-3 and TRBJ2-5; 7 of the junction bases match TRBD1. The receptor comes from a human donor with breast cancer. Here is the DNA: TGTGCCAGCAGCGACTACAGGGGAACCCAAGAGACCCAGTACTTC. Its protein is CASSDYRGTQETQYF.